This entry lists 7 T cell receptor beta chains sequenced from one sample in a study of OX40 agonist ivuxolimab in advanced cancers. Assay used: immunoSEQ multiplex PCR; TCRdb lists only in-frame clones, some missing. In the table there are tens of thousands of clones, around 84% of which are singletons. This sample comprised CD4+ or CD8+ T cells sorted from blood, obtained in a trial of the OX40 agonist ivuxolimab. Every receptor here comes from an adult with an advanced solid tumor such as melanoma, head and neck, liver or kidney cancer.

The chain combines TRBV29-1 with TRBJ1-2; D ambiguous. The CDR3 contains 13 residues. V dropped 6 bases and J dropped 0 bases, with 11 bases sitting between them. CDR1 SQVTM and CDR2 ANQGSEA come from the germline V gene. CDR3 DNA sequence: TGCAGCGTCAACCTCCGAACTAACTATGGCTACACCTTC. As protein: CSVNLRTNYGYTF. The full variable domain, completed using reference TRBV29-1 and TRBJ1-2, is SAVISQKPSRDICQRGTSLTIQCQVDSQVTMMFWYRQQPGQSLTLIATANQGSEATYESGFVIDKFPISRPNLTFSTLTVSNMSPEDSSIYLCSVNLRTNYGYTFGSGTRLTVV.

This clone turned up a few times. The genes are TRBV18 and TRBJ2-5; 8 bases map to TRBD1. V was clipped by 5 bases and J by 1 base; unmatched bases: 9. Germline CDR1 and CDR2: KGHSH and LQKENI. The CDR3 contains 16 residues. This chain's CDR3 is CASSFKDRERQETQYF. CDR3 sequence (DNA): TGTGCCAGCTCATTTAAGGACAGGGAACGCCAAGAGACCCAGTACTTC.

This sequence joins TRBV10-3 and TRBJ1-5; no clear D. V was shortened by 0 bases and J by 9 bases, with 6 bases between the two germline ends. The CDR3 has 12 residues. The germline CDR1 and CDR2 sequences are ENHRY and SYGVKD. The CDR3 DNA sequence: TGTGCCATCAGTGAGTCGGAAGGGCCCCAGCATTTT. Its protein is CAISESEGPQHF.

This chain joins TRBV11-3 and TRBJ2-1, with D perhaps TRBD1 or TRBD2 (5 bases each). V was shortened by 1 base and J by 5 bases, with 18 bases between the two germline ends. The CDR3 is 17 amino acids. Germline CDR1 is SGHNT and CDR2 is YENEEA. The CDR3 region is CASSLGGAGGVHNEQFF. CDR3 DNA sequence: TGTGCCAGCAGCTTAGGTGGGGCGGGTGGGGTTCACAATGAGCAGTTCTTC.

This clone was found once. V usage is TRBV5-1 and J usage is TRBJ2-7; D remains ambiguous. The germline V and J ends were trimmed by 0 bases and 3 bases, with 13 bases remaining between them. Per the germline V gene, CDR1 is SGHRS and CDR2 is YFSETQ. The length of the CDR3 is 15 residues. This CDR3 is CASSLVLHGDYEQYF. The CDR3 DNA follows: TGCGCCAGCAGCTTGGTCTTACACGGAGACTACGAGCAGTACTTC.

The chain links TRBV6-1 to TRBJ1-2, with unresolved D. Trimming stripped 5 bases from V and 6 bases from J, with 13 bases between. Looked up from germline, CDR1 is MNHNS and CDR2 is SASEGT. The CDR3 consists of 13 residues. The CDR3 region is CASSLFSGHGYTF. The CDR3 DNA sequence: TGTGCCAGCAGTCTCTTTTCAGGCCATGGCTACACCTTC.

V usage is TRBV7-3 and J usage is TRBJ2-3; no clear D. The germline V gene has CDR1 SGHTA and CDR2 FQGTGA. V was trimmed by 4 bases and J by 6 bases, leaving 14 bases between them. This CDR3 is built from 14 residues. In DNA form, the CDR3 reads TGTGCCAGCAGCTCAACGTATGGGTTGGATACGCAGTATTTT. Protein product: CASSSTYGLDTQYF.